This T cell receptor (beta chain) was captured in a study of T cells in localized non-small cell lung cancer. Sequencing was performed with immunoSEQ multiplex PCR; in TCRdb, only in-frame clones are kept and a portion is missing. The sample includes 19,000 or so clones, 70% to 90% of them seen just once. This CDR3 region has 14 residues. Germline-derived CDR1 and CDR2 are MDHEN and SYDVKM. V lost 7 bases to trimming and J lost 4 bases; unmatched junction nucleotides: 7. The specimen comprised peripheral blood mononuclear cells, sampled before any cancer treatment. J is TRBJ2-3 and V is TRBV28; TRBD1 aligns across 8 bases. The receptor's source is a male donor older than 55 with stage II lung adenocarcinoma. The CDR3, as DNA: TGTGCCAGCAAACGACCAGGGGGCTCAGATACGCAGTATTTT. This sequence encodes CASKRPGGSDTQYF.